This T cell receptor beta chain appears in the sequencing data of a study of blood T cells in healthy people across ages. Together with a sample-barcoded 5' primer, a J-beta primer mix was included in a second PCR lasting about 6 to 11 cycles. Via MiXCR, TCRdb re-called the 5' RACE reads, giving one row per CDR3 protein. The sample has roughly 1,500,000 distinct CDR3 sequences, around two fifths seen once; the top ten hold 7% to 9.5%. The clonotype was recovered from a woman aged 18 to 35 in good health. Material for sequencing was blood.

The CDR3 nucleotides read TGTGCCACCAGTGAGGACAGGGTCGGCTATGGCTACACCTTC. As protein: CATSEDRVGYGYTF. The chain links TRBV24-1 to TRBJ1-2; 8 positions match TRBD1. This CDR3 is 14 amino acids long. V was pared by 4 bases and J by 4 bases, with 4 bases of the junction left unmatched. Germline V gene data show CDR1 as KGHDR and CDR2 as SFDVKD.